This TCR beta chain was sequenced for a study of vaccination and CD4 T cells after COVID-19. Study outcomes and limitations: Convalescent patients showed a median roughly 90% of reactive clones that were seen only post-vaccination.

Sequencing of DNA taken from cultured CD4+ T cells relied on the Oncomine TCR Beta short-read assay. A single record per CDR3 protein comes from TCRdb applying MiXCR to the PCR reads. The repertoire holds around 9,800 distinct CDR3 sequences, with about 25% as singletons. For this clonotype: The target antigen is unknown.

CDR3 size: 11 residues. Germline V gene sequence: CDR1 DFQATT, CDR2 SNEGSKA (reference sequence). The germline V and J ends were trimmed by 3 bases and 1 base, with 4 bases remaining between them. Described treatment: roughly 10-day PBMC culture with coronavirus spike peptide pools or control peptides (ViraFEST assay). V is TRBV20-1 and J is TRBJ2-7, with unresolved D. Specimen: CD4+ T cells from blood, cultured in vitro, collected after SARS-CoV-2 vaccination. This clonotype was obtained from a human donor who had recovered from COVID-19. The CDR3 DNA follows: TGCAGTGCTAGTAATTCCTACGAGCAGTACTTC. Amino acid sequence: CSASNSYEQYF.